The 17 T cell receptor beta chains below come from one sample, sequenced in a study of tumor and adjacent non-tumor tissue in lung cancer. This sample's RNA came from whole unsorted tissue. Three rounds of nested PCR, following a modified ARM-PCR protocol, produced the TCRbeta library. In TCRdb, the multiplex PCR reads were re-called with MiXCR into one record per CDR3 protein. The sample records 60,000 to 85,000 distinct CDR3 sequences, around 85% being singletons. Sequenced material: lung tumor tissue. These receptors all stem from a woman in her 50s with non-small cell lung cancer.

This clonotype was picked up one time. At one end, the junction sequence differs from germline, possibly due to a read error. In DNA form, the CDR3 reads TGCATTGCTAGTGGAGCGGAGTACTACGAGCTGTACTTC. Encoded protein: CIASGAEYYELYF. This sequence joins TRBV20-1 and TRBJ2-7, with D possibly being TRBD2 (5 bases). Germline values: CDR1 DFQATT, CDR2 SNEGSKA (reference sequence). The CDR3 is 13 amino acids.

To note about this clonotype: A read error may produce the germline difference seen at one junction end. The V and J genes are TRBV29-1 and TRBJ2-5; D unresolved. Germline V gene sequence: CDR1 SQVTM, CDR2 ANQGSEA. The CDR3 spans 12 residues. The CDR3 spells CSVVLDVETQYF. DNA of the CDR3: TGCAGCGTTGTCTTGGATGTGGAGACCCAGTATTTC. The full variable domain, completed using reference TRBV29-1 and TRBJ2-5, is SAVISQKPSRDICQRGTSLTIQCQVDSQVTMMFWYRQQPGQSLTLIATANQGSEATYESGFVIDKFPISRPNLTFSTLTVSNMSPEDSSIYLCSVVLDVETQYFGPGTRLLVL.

As for this clonotype: As the CDR3 is not closed by the conserved phenylalanine or tryptophan, this likely results from a read error. V usage is TRBV12-3 or TRBV12-4 and J usage is TRBJ2-1, with TRBD1 identical over 8 bases. After removal of 6 bases from V and 9 bases from J, the junction contained 10 bases not matched to a gene. The CDR3 length is 14 residues. The CDR3 region has the DNA TGTGCCAGCAGCACCCAGGACAGGGAAAGTGAGCAGTTCCTC. Its protein product is CASSTQDRESEQFL.

The J gene is TRBJ2-7, the V gene TRBV29-1; tentative D call: TRBD1 (5 bases). Trimming stripped 2 bases from V and 3 bases from J, with 14 bases between. This CDR3 is built from 14 residues. Germline values: CDR1 SQVTM, CDR2 ANQGSEA. In DNA form, the CDR3 reads TGCAGCGTTGAAACGGGTAGGGGAATCTACGAGCAGTACTTC. Translating gives CSVETGRGIYEQYF.

As concerns this clonotype: One end of the junction does not line up with germline, which may come from a read error. The genes are TRBV28 and TRBJ1-6, with unresolved D. The germline gives CDR1 MDHEN, CDR2 SYDVKM. The CDR3 spans 12 residues. CDR3 in amino acids: CASSYRESPLHF. The CDR3 nucleotides read TGTGCCAGTAGTTATCGGGAGTCACCCCTCCACTTT.

Note on this clonotype: The junction and the germline gene differ at one end; a read error may be behind it. The CDR3 sequence is CSARDLAGHPYTQYF. The CDR3 DNA sequence: TGCAGTGCTAGAGACCTAGCGGGACATCCATATACGCAATATTTT. V gene TRBV20-1 combines with J gene TRBJ2-3, with TRBD2 matching 9 bases. Germline CDR1 reads DFQATT; CDR2 reads SNEGSKA (reference sequence). There are 15 residues in the CDR3.

This clonotype has just one count. Likely a read error: the CDR3 ends without its conserved phenylalanine or tryptophan. It is unclear where the CDR3 begins or ends on the DNA, so no DNA is shown, and the CDR3 is as TCRdb lists it. The chain employs TRBV11-2 and TRBJ1-2. Per germline, CDR1 SGHAT and CDR2 FQNNGV. Termini included, the CDR3 measures 14 amino acids. The CDR3 sequence is CVSNLTRTNYGCTI.

In regard to this clonotype: The junction does not match germline at one end; this may be a read error. The J gene is TRBJ2-7, the V gene TRBV6-2 or TRBV6-3, with a weak D call TRBD1 (5 bases). The germline V gene encodes CDR1 MNHEY and CDR2 SVGEGT. The CDR3 runs to 14 residues. CDR3 in amino acids: CARSYVGPSYEQYF. The CDR3 DNA reads as TGTGCCAGGAGTTATGTGGGGCCCAGCTATGAGCAGTACTTC.

This clonotype was seen only once. A read error is likely, as this CDR3 ends without the conserved phenylalanine or tryptophan. V is TRBV11-2 and J is TRBJ2-1, with a possible D match to TRBD1 (6 bases). V was trimmed by 7 bases and J by 0 bases, leaving 19 bases between them. Germline V gene data show CDR1 as SGHAT and CDR2 as FQNNGV. CDR3 length: 17 amino acids. The CDR3: CASTPDGRGSSYNEQFL. The CDR3 region has the DNA TGTGCCAGCACCCCAGATGGCAGGGGAAGCTCCTACAATGAGCAGTTCTTA.

Worth noting for this clonotype: At one boundary the junction diverges from the germline segment, which might be a read error. The chain employs TRBV20-1 and TRBJ2-7; D is unresolved. The CDR3 sequence is 15 residues long. Germline lookup yields CDR1 DFQATT and CDR2 SNEGSKA (reference sequence). CDR3 residues: CSARPSSGKPYEKYF. The CDR3 nucleotides read TGCAGTGCTAGGCCATCTAGTGGGAAGCCCTACGAGAAGTACTTC.

On this clonotype itself: Its ends do not fully match the called genes, so a read error is possible. This sequence joins TRBV6-6 and TRBJ2-2; 10 positions match TRBD1. Germline CDR1 is MNHNY and CDR2 is SVGAGI (reference sequence). The CDR3 runs 15 residues. As DNA, the CDR3 is TGTGCCAGCAGTATGGACAGGGGGAACATCGGGGAGTTGTTTTTT. Its protein is CASSMDRGNIGELFF.

The J gene is TRBJ2-2, the V gene TRBV20-1; TRBD1 agrees at 12 bases. This CDR3 comprises 17 residues. Germline V gene sequence: CDR1 DFQATT, CDR2 SNEGSKA (reference sequence). In nucleotides, the CDR3 is TGCACTGCACCCCGCCCCCTGGGACAGGGGGCCCCCGGGGAGCTGTTTTTT. Encoded protein: CTAPRPLGQGAPGELFF.

With regard to this clonotype: Given the absence of the conserved phenylalanine or tryptophan at the CDR3 end, a read error is likely. The gene calls are TRBV12-3 or TRBV12-4 and TRBJ2-3, with a tentative D call TRBD2 (5 bases). The CDR3 has 15 residues. The CDR3 DNA follows: TGTGTCAGCAGTTCCGGACTGCTGAGCACAGATACGCAGTATCTT. Protein: CVSSSGLLSTDTQYL.

As for this clonotype: Compared with germline, one end of the junction differs, possibly owing to a read error. The gene calls are TRBV6-2 or TRBV6-3 and TRBJ2-5, with TRBD1 identical over 10 bases. Germline values: CDR1 MNHEY, CDR2 SVGEGT. The CDR3 extends over 17 amino acids. The CDR3 spells CASGYSFWDRGQESQYF. The CDR3, as DNA: TGTGCCAGCGGTTACTCCTTCTGGGACAGGGGCCAAGAGAGCCAGTACTTC.

Concerning this clonotype itself: The CDR3 does not close with the conserved phenylalanine or tryptophan, likely indicating a read error. The chain joins TRBV20-1 to TRBJ2-7; D call uncertain. Germline V gene data show CDR1 as DFQATT and CDR2 as SNEGSKA (reference sequence). This CDR3 contains 15 residues. V gave up 1 base and J gave up 6 bases, with 19 bases separating them. CDR3 DNA sequence: TGCAGTGCTAGAGGTCTCCATGACGCCTCCCCCGAGCAGTACTAC. Translating gives CSARGLHDASPEQYY.

The chain recombines TRBV11-1 with TRBJ2-3, with TRBD1 matching over 7 bases. CDR1 and CDR2 (germline): SGHAT, FQDESV (reference sequence). The CDR3 loop spans 13 amino acids. The CDR3 protein is CTCRGTVMYTQYF. The CDR3 DNA is TGTACCTGCAGAGGGACAGTGATGTATACGCAGTATTTT.

With regard to this clonotype: Compared with germline, one end of the junction differs, possibly owing to a read error. The V call is TRBV6-1, the J call TRBJ1-5, with D unclear. Germline loops: CDR1 MNHNS, CDR2 SASEGT. CDR3 length: 14 residues. The CDR3 spells CASSEQTFYQPQHF. CDR3 DNA sequence: TGTGCCAGCAGTGAACAGACATTTTATCAGCCTCAGCATTTT.